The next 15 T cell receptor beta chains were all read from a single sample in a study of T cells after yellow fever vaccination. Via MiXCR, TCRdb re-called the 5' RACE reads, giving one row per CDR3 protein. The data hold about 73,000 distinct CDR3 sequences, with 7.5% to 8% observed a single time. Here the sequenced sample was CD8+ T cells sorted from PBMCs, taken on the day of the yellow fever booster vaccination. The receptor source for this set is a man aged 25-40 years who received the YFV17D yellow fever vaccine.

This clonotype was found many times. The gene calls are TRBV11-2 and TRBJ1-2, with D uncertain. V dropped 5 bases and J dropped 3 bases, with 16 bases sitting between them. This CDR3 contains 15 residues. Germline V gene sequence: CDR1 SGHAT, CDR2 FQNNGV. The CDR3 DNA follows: TGTGCCAGCAGCCTATATCTGTCCGGGGACTATGGCTACACCTTC. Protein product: CASSLYLSGDYGYTF.

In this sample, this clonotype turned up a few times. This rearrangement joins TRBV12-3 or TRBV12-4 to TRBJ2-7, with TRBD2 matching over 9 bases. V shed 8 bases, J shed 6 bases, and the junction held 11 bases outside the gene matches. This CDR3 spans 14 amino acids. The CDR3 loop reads CASSPGLAGFEQYF. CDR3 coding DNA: TGTGCCAGCTCCCCCGGGCTAGCGGGATTCGAGCAGTACTTC.

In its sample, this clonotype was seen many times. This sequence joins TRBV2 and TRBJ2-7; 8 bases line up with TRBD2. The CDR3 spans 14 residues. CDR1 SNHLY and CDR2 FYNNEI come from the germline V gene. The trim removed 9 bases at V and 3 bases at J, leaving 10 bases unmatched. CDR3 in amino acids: CASDILAESYEQYF. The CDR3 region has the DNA TGTGCCAGTGATATACTAGCGGAGAGCTACGAGCAGTACTTC.

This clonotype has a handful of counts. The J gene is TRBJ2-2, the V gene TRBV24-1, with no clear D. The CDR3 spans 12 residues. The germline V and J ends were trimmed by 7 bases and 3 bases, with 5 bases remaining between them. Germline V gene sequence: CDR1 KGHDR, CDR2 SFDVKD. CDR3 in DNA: TGTGCCACCAGCCTAGACACCGGGGAGCTGTTTTTT. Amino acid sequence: CATSLDTGELFF.

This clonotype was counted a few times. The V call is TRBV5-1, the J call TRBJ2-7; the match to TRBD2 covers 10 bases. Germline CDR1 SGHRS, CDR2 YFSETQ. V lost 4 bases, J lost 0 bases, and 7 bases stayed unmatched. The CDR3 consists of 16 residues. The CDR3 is CASSLIASGSSYEQYF. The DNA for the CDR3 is TGCGCCAGCAGCCTCATCGCTAGCGGGAGCTCCTACGAGCAGTACTTC.

In DNA form, the CDR3 reads TGCAGTGCTAGAGATGTGGACAGGGACCTCTACGAGCAGTACTTC. This encodes CSARDVDRDLYEQYF. The V and J genes are TRBV20-1 and TRBJ2-7, with 8 bases matching TRBD1. The CDR3 sequence is 15 residues long. Trimming took 0 bases from V and 3 from J; bases not matched to a gene: 7. Germline V gene lookup returns CDR1 DFQATT and CDR2 SNEGSKA (reference sequence).

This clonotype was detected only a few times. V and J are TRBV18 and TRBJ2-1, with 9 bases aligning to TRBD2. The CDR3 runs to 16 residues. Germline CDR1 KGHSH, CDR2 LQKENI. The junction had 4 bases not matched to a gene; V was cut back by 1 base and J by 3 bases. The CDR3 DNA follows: TGTGCCAGCTCACCACTCCCGACTAGCGGCTACAATGAGCAGTTCTTC. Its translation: CASSPLPTSGYNEQFF.

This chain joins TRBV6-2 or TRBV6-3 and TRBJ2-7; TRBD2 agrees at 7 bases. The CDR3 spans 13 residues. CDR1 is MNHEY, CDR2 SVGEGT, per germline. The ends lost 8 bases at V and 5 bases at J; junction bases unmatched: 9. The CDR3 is CASGGRESDEQYF. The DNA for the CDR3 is TGTGCCAGCGGAGGGCGGGAGTCGGACGAGCAGTACTTC.

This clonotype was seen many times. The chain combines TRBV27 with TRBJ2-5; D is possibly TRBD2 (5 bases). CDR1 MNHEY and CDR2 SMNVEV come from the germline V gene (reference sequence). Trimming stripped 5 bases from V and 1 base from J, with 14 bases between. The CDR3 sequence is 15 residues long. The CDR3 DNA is TGTGCCAGCAGTCCCGGACTGGCCCTCCAAGAGACCCAGTACTTC. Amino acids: CASSPGLALQETQYF.

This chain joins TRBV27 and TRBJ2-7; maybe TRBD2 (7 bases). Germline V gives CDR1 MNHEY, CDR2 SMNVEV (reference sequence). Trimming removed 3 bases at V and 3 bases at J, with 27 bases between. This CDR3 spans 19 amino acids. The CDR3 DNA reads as TGTGCCAGCAGTTTTACGGGGGGCGGAATGCGGCTAGAATTCTACGAGCAGTACTTC. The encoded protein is CASSFTGGGMRLEFYEQYF.

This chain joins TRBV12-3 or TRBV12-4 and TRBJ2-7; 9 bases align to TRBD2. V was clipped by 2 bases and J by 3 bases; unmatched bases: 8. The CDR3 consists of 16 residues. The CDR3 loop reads CASSLRLAEDFYEQYF. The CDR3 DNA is TGTGCCAGCAGTTTAAGACTAGCGGAGGACTTCTACGAGCAGTACTTC.

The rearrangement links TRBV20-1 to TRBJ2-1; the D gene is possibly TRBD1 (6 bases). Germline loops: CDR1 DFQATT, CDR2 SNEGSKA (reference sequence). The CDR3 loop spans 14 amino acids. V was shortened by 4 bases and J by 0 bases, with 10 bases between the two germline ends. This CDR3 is CSAITGSSYNEQFF. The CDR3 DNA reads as TGCAGTGCTATAACAGGGAGCTCCTACAATGAGCAGTTCTTC.

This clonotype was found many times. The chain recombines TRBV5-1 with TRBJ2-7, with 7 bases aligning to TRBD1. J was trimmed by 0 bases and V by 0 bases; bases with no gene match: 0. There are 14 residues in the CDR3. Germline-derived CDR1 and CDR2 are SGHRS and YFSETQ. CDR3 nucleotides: TGCGCCAGCAGCTTGGGGGACAGCTCCTACGAGCAGTACTTC. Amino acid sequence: CASSLGDSSYEQYF.

The CDR3 protein is CSASRTGLNQPQHF. The CDR3 coding sequence is TGCAGTGCCTCACGGACAGGACTCAATCAGCCCCAGCATTTT. The genes are TRBV20-1 and TRBJ1-5; TRBD1 matches at 7 bases. The CDR3 length is 14 residues. V lost 6 bases, J lost 3 bases, and 8 bases stayed unmatched. The V gene's germline CDR1 is DFQATT and CDR2 SNEGSKA (reference sequence).

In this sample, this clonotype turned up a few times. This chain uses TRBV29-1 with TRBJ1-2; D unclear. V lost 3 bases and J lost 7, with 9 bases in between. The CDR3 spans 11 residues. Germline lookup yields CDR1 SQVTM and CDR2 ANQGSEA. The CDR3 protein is CSVDSRGGYTF. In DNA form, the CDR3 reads TGCAGCGTTGATTCCCGTGGTGGCTACACCTTC.